This entry lists 2 T cell receptor beta chains sequenced from one sample in a study of T-cell memory formation after mild COVID-19. TCRdb recomputed calls from the 5' RACE reads with MiXCR, one row per CDR3 protein. The sample lists around 340,000 distinct CDR3 sequences, roughly 13% occurring once. The sequenced material came from PBMCs or a T cell subset sorted from them (not recorded which). The receptors here all came from a man aged 18-30 years who had mild COVID-19 (a few samples of this study predate the infection). Cell type and time point are not known.

V gene TRBV6-2 or TRBV6-3 combines with J gene TRBJ2-2; TRBD2 is a possible D gene (6 bases). CDR1 MNHEY and CDR2 SVGEGT come from the germline V gene. V gave up 7 bases and J gave up 4 bases, with 13 bases separating them. The CDR3 length is 14 residues. The CDR3: CASINGGFTGELFF. The CDR3 nucleotides are TGTGCCAGCATTAACGGGGGTTTCACCGGGGAGCTGTTTTTT.

The rearrangement links TRBV20-1 to TRBJ1-5; D is possibly TRBD1 (5 bases). Trimming cost V 0 bases and J 3 bases, with 15 bases left between them. The CDR3 is 16 amino acids. Germline assignment: CDR1 DFQATT and CDR2 SNEGSKA (reference sequence). CDR3 amino acids: CSARDRREGFNQPQHF. CDR3 nucleotides: TGCAGTGCTAGAGATCGCAGGGAAGGATTCAATCAGCCCCAGCATTTT.